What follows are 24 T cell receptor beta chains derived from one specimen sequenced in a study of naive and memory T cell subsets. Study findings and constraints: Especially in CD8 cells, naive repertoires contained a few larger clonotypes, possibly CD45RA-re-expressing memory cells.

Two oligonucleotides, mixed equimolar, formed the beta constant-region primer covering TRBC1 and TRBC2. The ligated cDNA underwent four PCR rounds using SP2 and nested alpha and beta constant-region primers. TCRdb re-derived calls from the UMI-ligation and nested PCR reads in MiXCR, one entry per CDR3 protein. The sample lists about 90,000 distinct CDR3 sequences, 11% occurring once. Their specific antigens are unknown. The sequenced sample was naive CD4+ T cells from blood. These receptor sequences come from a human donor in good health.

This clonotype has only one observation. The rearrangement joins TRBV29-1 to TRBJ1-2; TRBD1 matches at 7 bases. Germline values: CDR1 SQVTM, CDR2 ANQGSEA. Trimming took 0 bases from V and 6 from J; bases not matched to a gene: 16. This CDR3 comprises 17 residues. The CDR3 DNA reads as TGCAGCGTTGAAGATCAGTCGTATAGTGACAGGGAAGATGGCTACACCTTC. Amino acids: CSVEDQSYSDREDGYTF.

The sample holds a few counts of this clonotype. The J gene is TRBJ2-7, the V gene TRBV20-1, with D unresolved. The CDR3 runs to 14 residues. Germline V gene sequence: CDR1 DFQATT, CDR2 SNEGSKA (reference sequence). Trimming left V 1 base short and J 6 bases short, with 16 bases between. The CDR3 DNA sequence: TGCAGTGCTAGAGCCCCTCGGGCCCCAGCCGAGCAGTACTTC. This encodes CSARAPRAPAEQYF.

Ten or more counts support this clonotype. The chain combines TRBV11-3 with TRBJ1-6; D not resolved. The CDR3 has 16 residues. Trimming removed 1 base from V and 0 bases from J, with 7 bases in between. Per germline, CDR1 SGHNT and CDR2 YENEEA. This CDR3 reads CASSLVRGSYNSPLHF. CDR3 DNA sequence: TGTGCCAGCAGCTTAGTTCGAGGCTCCTATAATTCACCCCTCCACTTT.

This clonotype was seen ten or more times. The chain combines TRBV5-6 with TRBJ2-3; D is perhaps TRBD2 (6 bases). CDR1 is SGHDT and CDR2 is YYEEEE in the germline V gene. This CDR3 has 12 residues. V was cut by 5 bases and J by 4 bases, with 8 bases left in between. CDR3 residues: CASRSGADTQYF. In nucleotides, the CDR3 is TGTGCCAGCAGGTCGGGAGCAGATACGCAGTATTTT.

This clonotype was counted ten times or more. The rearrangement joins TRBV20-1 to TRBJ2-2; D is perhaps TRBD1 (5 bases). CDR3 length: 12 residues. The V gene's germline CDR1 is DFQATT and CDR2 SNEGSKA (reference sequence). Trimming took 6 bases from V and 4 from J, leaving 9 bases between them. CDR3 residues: CSAVGVTGELFF. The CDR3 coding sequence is TGCAGTGCCGTAGGGGTCACCGGGGAGCTGTTTTTT.

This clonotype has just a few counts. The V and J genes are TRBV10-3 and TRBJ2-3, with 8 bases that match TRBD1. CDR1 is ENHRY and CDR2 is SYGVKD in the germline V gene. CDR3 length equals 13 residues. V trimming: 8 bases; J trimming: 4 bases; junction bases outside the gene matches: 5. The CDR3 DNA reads TGTGCCATCCGGGGACAGGAGGCAGATACGCAGTATTTT. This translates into CAIRGQEADTQYF.

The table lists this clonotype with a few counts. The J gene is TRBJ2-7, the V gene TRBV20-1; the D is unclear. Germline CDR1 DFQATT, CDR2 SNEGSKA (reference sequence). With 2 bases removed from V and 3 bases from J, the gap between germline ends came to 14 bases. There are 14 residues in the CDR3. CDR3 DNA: TGCAGTGCTAGACGACACACCCTACTCTACGAGCAGTACTTC. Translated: CSARRHTLLYEQYF.

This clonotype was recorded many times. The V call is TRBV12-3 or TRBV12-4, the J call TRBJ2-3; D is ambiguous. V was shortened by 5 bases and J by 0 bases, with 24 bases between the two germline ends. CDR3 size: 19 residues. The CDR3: CASSVPEDTISTSTDTQYF. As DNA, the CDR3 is TGTGCCAGCAGTGTCCCCGAAGACACGATATCCACTAGCACAGATACGCAGTATTTT.

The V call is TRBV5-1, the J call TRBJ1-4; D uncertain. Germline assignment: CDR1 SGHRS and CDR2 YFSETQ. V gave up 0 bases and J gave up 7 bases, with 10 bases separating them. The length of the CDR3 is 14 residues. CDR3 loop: CASSLAAGPEKLFF. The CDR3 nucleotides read TGCGCCAGCAGCTTGGCGGCAGGCCCTGAAAAACTGTTTTTT.

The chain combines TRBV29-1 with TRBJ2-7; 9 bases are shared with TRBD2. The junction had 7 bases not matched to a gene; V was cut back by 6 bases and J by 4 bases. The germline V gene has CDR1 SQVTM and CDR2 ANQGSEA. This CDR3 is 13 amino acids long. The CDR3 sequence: CSVLAGVSYEQYF. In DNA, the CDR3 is TGCAGCGTATTAGCGGGAGTTAGTTACGAGCAGTACTTC.

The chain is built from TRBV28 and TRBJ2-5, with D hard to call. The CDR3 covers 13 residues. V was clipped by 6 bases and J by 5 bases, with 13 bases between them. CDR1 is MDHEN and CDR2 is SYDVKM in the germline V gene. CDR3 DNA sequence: TGTGCCAGCAGGTTTATGGGTGCGGAGACCCAGTACTTC. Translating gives CASRFMGAETQYF. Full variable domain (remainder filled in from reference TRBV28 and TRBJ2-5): DVKVTQSSRYLVKRTGEKVFLECVQDMDHENMFWYRQDPGLGLRLIYFSYDVKMKEKGDIPEGYSVSREKKERFSLILESASTNQTSMYLCASRFMGAETQYFGPGTRLLVL.

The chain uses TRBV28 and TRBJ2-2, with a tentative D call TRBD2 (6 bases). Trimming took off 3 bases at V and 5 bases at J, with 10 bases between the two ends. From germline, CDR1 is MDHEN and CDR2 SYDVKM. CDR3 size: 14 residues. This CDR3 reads CASSLAGRTGELFF. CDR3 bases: TGTGCCAGCAGTTTGGCGGGGCGGACCGGGGAGCTGTTTTTT. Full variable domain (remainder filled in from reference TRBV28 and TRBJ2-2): DVKVTQSSRYLVKRTGEKVFLECVQDMDHENMFWYRQDPGLGLRLIYFSYDVKMKEKGDIPEGYSVSREKKERFSLILESASTNQTSMYLCASSLAGRTGELFFGEGSRLTVL.

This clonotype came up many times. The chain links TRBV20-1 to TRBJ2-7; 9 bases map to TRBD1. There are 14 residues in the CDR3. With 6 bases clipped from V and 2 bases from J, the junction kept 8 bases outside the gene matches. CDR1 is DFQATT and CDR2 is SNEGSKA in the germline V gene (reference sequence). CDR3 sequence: CSASRDRVPYEQYF. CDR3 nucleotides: TGCAGTGCCTCGCGGGACAGGGTTCCCTACGAGCAGTACTTC.

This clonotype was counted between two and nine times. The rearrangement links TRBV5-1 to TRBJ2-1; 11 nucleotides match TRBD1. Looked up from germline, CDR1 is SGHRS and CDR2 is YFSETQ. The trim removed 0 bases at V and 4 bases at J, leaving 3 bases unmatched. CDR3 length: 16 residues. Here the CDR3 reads CASSLGTGGSYNEQFF. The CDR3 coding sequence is TGCGCCAGCAGCTTGGGGACAGGGGGCTCTTACAATGAGCAGTTCTTC. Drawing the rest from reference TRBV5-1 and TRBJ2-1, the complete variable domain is KAGVTQTPRYLIKTRGQQVTLSCSPISGHRSVSWYQQTPGQGLQFLFEYFSETQRNKGNFPGRFSGRQFSNSRSEMNVSTLELGDSALYLCASSLGTGGSYNEQFFGPGTRLTVL.

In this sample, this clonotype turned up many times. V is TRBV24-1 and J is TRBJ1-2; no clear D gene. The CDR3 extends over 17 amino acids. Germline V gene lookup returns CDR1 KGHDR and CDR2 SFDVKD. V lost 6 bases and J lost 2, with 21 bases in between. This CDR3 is CATSPTGADSRNYGYTF. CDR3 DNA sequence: TGTGCCACCAGTCCGACCGGAGCCGATTCACGAAACTATGGCTACACCTTC.

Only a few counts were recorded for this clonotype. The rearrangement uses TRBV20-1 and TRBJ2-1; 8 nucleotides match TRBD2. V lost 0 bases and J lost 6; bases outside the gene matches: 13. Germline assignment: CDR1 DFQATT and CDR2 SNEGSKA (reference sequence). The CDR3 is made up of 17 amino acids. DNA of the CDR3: TGCAGTGCTAGAGATCCAGGAGGGAGCGGGAGTATCAATGAGCAGTTCTTC. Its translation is CSARDPGGSGSINEQFF.

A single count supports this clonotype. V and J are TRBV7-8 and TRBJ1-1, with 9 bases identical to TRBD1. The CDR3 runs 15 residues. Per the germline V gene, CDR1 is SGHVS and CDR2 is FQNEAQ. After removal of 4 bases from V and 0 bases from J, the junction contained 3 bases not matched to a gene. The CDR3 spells CASSWGQGMNTEAFF. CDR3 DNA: TGTGCCAGCAGCTGGGGACAGGGAATGAACACTGAAGCTTTCTTT. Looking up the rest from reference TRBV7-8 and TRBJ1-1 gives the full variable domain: GAGVSQSPRYKVAKRGQDVALRCDPISGHVSLFWYQQALGQGPEFLTYFQNEAQLDKSGLPSDRFFAERPEGSVSTLKIQRTQQEDSAVYLCASSWGQGMNTEAFFGQGTRLTVV.

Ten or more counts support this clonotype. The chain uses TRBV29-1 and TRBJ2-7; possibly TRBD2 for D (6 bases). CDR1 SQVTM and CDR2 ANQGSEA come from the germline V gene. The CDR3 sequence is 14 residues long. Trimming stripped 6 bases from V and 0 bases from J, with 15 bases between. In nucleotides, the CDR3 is TGCAGCGTCACCCCGGGACTGAGCTCCTACGAGCAGTACTTC. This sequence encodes CSVTPGLSSYEQYF.

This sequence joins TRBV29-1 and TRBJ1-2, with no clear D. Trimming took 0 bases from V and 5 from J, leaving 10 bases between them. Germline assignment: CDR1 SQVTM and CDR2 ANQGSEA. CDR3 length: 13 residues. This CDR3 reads CSVEDRPAYGYTF. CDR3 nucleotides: TGCAGCGTTGAAGACCGCCCAGCTTATGGCTACACCTTC.

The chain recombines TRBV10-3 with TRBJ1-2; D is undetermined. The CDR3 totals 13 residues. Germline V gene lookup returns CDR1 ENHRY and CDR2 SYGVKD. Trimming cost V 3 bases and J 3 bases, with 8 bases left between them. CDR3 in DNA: TGTGCCATCAGTGATTCGGCTGACTATGGCTACACCTTC. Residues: CAISDSADYGYTF.

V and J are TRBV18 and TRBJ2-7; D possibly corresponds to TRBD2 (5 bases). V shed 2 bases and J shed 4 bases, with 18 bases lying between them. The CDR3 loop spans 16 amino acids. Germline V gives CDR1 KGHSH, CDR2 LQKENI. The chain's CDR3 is CASSPASTRIAYEQYF. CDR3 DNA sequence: TGTGCCAGCTCACCAGCCTCGACCCGGATAGCGTACGAGCAGTACTTC.

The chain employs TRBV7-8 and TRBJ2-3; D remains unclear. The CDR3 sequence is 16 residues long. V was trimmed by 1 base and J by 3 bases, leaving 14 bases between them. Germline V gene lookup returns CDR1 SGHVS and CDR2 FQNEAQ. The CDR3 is CASSLGWGMGTDTQYF. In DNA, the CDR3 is TGTGCCAGCAGCTTAGGATGGGGAATGGGGACAGATACGCAGTATTTT.

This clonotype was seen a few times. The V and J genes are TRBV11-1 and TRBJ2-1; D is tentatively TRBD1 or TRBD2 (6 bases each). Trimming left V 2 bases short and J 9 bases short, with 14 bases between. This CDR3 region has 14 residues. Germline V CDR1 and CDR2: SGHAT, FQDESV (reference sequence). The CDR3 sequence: CASSLSSEGGEQFF. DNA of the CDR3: TGTGCCAGCAGCTTATCGTCGGAGGGGGGTGAGCAGTTCTTC. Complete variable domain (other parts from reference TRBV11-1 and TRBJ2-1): EAEVAQSPRYKITEKSQAVAFWCDPISGHATLYWYRQILGQGPELLVQFQDESVVDDSQLPKDRFSAERLKGVDSTLKIQPAELGDSAMYLCASSLSSEGGEQFFGPGTRLTVL.

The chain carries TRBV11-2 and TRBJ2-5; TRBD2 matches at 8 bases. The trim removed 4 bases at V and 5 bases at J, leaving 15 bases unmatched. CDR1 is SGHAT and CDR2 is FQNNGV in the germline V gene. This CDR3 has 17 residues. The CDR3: CASSYPSVGGGMETQYF. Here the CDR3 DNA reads TGTGCCAGCAGCTACCCCTCGGTCGGGGGGGGGATGGAGACCCAGTACTTC.